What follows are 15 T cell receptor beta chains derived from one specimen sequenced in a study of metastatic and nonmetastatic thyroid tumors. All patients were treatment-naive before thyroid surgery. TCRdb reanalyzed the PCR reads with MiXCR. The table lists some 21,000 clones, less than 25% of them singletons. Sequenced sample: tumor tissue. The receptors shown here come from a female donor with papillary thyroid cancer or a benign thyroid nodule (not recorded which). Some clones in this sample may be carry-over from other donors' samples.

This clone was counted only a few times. CDR3 sequence: CASSLTGGQGHSPLHF. As DNA, the CDR3 is TGTGCCAGCAGCTTGACGGGGGGACAGGGCCATTCACCCCTCCACTTT. The chain links TRBV7-2 to TRBJ1-6, with 9 bases lining up with TRBD1. J was trimmed by 8 bases and V by 3 bases; bases with no gene match: 8. Germline CDR1 SGHTA, CDR2 FQGNSA. This CDR3 has 16 amino acids.

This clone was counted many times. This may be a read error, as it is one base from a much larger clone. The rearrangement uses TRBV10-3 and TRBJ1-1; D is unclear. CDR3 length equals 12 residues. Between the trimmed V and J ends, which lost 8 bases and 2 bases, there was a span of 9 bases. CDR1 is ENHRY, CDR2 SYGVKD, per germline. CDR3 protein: CAIREVNTEAFF. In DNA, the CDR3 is TGTGCCATCCGAGAGGTTAACACTGAAGCTTTCTTT.

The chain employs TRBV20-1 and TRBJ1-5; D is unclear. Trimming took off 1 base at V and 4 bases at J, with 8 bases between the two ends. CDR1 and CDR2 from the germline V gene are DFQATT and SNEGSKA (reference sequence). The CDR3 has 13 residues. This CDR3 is CSARGGWNQPQHF. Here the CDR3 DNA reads TGCAGTGCTAGAGGCGGATGGAATCAGCCCCAGCATTTT.

This chain's CDR3 is CASNPAGALENEQFF. The CDR3 bases are TGCGCCAGCAACCCAGCGGGAGCCCTGGAAAATGAGCAGTTCTTC. This rearrangement joins TRBV10-1 to TRBJ2-1; 8 nucleotides align to TRBD2. With V trimmed by 7 bases and J by 7 bases, 12 bases remained unmatched. This CDR3 has 15 residues. Germline V CDR1 and CDR2: WNHNN, SYGVQD (reference sequence).

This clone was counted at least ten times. The CDR3 region is CASSDWVNEKLFF. Here the CDR3 DNA reads TGTGCCAGCAGTGATTGGGTTAATGAAAAACTGTTTTTT. The rearrangement links TRBV2 to TRBJ1-4; D gene uncertain. Germline CDR1 reads SNHLY; CDR2 reads FYNNEI. The CDR3 is 13 amino acids. V was pared by 3 bases and J by 4 bases, with 6 bases between. The whole variable domain, remainder taken from reference TRBV2 and TRBJ1-4, is EPEVTQTPSHQVTQMGQEVILRCVPISNHLYFYWYRQILGQKVEFLVSFYNNEISEKSEIFDDQFSVERPDGSNFTLKIRSTKLEDSAMYFCASSDWVNEKLFFGSGTQLSVL.

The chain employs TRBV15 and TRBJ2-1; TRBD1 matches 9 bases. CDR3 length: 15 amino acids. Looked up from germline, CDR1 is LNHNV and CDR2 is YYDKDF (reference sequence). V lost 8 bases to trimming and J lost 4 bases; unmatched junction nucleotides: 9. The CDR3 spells CATGTGTGRYNEQFF. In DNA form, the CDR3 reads TGTGCCACCGGAACCGGGACAGGGCGGTACAATGAGCAGTTCTTC.

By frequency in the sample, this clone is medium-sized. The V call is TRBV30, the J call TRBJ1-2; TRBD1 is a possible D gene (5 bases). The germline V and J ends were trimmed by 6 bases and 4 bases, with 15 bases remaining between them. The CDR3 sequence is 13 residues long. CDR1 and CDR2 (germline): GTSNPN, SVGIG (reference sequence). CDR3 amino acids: CACYIRGSYGYTF. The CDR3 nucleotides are TGTGCCTGTTATATTCGGGGGTCCTATGGCTACACCTTC. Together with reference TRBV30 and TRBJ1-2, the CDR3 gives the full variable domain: SQTIHQWPATLVQPVGSPLSLECTVEGTSNPNLYWYRQAAGRGLQLLFYSVGIGQISSEVPQNLSASRPQDRQFILSSKKLLLSDSGFYLCACYIRGSYGYTFGSGTRLTVV.

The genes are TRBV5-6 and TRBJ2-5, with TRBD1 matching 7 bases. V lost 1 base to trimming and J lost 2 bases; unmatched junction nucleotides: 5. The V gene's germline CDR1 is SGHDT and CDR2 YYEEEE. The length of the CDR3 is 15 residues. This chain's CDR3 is CASSLRGQIQETQYF. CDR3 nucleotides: TGTGCCAGCAGCTTGAGGGGGCAGATTCAAGAGACCCAGTACTTC.

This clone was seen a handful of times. The CDR3 coding sequence is TGTGCCAGTAGTGCACGAGCGGGAGGTTCCTACGAGCAGTACTTC. It specifies CASSARAGGSYEQYF. The V call is TRBV19, the J call TRBJ2-7; 9 bases agree with TRBD2. The J segment lost 1 base and the V segment lost 5 bases, leaving 6 bases of the junction unmatched. The CDR3 runs 15 residues. Germline V gene sequence: CDR1 LNHDA, CDR2 SQIVND (reference sequence).

CDR3 sequence (DNA): TGTGCCAGCAGTTTCTCTACAGGGCCCCACGAGCAGTACTTC. This translates into CASSFSTGPHEQYF. This sequence joins TRBV12-3 or TRBV12-4 and TRBJ2-7; a weak D match, TRBD1 (6 bases). Between the trimmed V and J ends, which lost 3 bases and 5 bases, there was a span of 14 bases. The CDR3 is made up of 14 amino acids.

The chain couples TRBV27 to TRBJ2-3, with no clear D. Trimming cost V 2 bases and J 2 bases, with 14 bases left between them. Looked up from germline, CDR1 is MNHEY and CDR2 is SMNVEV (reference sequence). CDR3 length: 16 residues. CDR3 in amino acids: CASSLGRALLTDTQYF. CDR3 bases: TGTGCCAGCAGTTTAGGTCGGGCTCTCCTCACAGATACGCAGTATTTT.

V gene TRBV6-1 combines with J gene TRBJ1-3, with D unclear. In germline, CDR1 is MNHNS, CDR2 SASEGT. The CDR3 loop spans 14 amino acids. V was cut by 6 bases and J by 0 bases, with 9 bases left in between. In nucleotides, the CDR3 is TGTGCCAGCAGACCCCGTTCCTCTGGAAACACCATATATTTT. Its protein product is CASRPRSSGNTIYF.

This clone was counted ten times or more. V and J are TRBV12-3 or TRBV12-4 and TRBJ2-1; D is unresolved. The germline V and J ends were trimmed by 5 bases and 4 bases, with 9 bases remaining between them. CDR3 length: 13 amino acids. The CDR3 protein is CASSVVGYNEQFF. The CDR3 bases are TGTGCCAGCAGTGTCGTGGGGTACAATGAGCAGTTCTTC.

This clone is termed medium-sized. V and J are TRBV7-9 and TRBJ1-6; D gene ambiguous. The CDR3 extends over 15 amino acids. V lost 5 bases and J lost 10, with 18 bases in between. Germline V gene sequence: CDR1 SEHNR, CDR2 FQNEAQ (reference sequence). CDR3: CASSRTDGVGSPLHF. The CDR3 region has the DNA TGTGCCAGCAGCCGGACGGACGGAGTAGGATCACCCCTCCACTTT. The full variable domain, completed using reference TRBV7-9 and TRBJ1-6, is DTGVSQNPRHKITKRGQNVTFRCDPISEHNRLYWYRQTLGQGPEFLTYFQNEAQLEKSRLLSDRFSAERPKGSFSTLEIQRTEQGDSAMYLCASSRTDGVGSPLHFGNGTRLTVT.

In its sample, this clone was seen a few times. This CDR3 reads CASSYTTGKDSPLHF. The CDR3 DNA sequence: TGTGCCAGCAGTTACACGACAGGGAAGGATTCACCCCTCCACTTT. The gene calls are TRBV6-6 and TRBJ1-6; 7 nucleotides align to TRBD1. CDR3 size: 15 residues. J lost 8 bases, V lost 2 bases, and 6 bases had no gene match. Germline assignment: CDR1 MNHNY and CDR2 SVGAGI (reference sequence).